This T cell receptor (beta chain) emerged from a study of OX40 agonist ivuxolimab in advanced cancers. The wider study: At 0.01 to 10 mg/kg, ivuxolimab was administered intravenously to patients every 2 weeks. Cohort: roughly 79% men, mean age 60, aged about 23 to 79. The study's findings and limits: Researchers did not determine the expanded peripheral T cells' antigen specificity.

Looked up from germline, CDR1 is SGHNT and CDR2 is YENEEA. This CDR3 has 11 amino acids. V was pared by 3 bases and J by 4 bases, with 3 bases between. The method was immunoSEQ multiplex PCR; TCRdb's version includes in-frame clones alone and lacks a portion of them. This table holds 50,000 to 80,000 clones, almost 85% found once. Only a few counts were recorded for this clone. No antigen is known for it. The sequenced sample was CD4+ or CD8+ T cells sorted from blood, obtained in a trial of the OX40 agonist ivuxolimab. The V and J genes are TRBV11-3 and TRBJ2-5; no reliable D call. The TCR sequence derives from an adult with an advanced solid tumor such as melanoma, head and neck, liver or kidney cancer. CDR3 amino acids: CASSFLETQYF. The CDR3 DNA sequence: TGTGCCAGCAGCTTTCTAGAGACCCAGTACTTC.